Sequencing of this T cell receptor beta chain was carried out in a study of cytomegalovirus exposure and HLA in healthy donors. The CDR3 sequence is 14 residues long. Per germline, CDR1 MNHEY and CDR2 SMNVEV (reference sequence). V was clipped by 4 bases and J by 4 bases, with 13 bases between them. This clone was counted once. The PCR made use of 60 Vbeta and 13 Jbeta primers. The assay was immunoSEQ multiplex PCR, and TCRdb's table has in-frame clones only and misses some. The sample has approximately 85,000 clones; about 80% are singletons. The sequence was collected from a man aged 30-40 years in good health and CMV-seronegative. The J gene is TRBJ1-2, the V gene TRBV27, with D perhaps matching TRBD1 (6 bases). The sample taken for sequencing was PBMCs. The CDR3 DNA sequence: TGTGCCAGCAGTTCCCAAACAGGGATCTATGGCTACACCTTC. This codes for CASSSQTGIYGYTF.